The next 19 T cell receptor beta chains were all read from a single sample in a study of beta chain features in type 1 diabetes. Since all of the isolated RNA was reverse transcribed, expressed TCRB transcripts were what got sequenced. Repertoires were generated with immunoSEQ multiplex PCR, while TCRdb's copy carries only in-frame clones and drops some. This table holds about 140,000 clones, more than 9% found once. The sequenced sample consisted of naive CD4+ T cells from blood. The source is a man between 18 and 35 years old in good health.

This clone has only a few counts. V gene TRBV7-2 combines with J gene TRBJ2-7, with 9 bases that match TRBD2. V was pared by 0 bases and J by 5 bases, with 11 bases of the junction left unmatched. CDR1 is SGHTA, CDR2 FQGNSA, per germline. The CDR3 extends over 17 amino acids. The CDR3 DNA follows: TGTGCCAGCAGCTTAGCTATGGCGGGGGGGCGAATGGACGAGCAGTACTTC. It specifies CASSLAMAGGRMDEQYF.

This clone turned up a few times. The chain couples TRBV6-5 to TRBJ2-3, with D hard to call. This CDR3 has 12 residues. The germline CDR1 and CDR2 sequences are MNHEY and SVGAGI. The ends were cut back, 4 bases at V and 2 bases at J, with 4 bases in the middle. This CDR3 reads CASSSYTDTQYF. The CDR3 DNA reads TGTGCCAGCAGTTCCTACACAGATACGCAGTATTTT.

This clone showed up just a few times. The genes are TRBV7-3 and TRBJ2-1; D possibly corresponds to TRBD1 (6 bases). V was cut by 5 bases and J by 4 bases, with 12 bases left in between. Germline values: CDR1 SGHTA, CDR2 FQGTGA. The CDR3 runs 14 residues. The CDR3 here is CASSPGQRYNEQFF. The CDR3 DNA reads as TGTGCCAGCAGCCCGGGACAAAGGTACAATGAGCAGTTCTTC.

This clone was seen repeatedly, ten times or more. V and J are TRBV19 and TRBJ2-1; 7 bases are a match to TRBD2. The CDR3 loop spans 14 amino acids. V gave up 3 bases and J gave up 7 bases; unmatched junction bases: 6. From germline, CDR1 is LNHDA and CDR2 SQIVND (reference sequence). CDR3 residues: CASSISGLVNEQFF. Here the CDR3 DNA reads TGTGCCAGTAGTATTTCTGGACTAGTGAATGAGCAGTTCTTC.

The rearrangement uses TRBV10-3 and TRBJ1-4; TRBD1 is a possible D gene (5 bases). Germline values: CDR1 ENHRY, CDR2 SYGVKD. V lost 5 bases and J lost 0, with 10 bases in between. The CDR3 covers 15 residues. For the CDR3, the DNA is TGTGCCATCAGTCCGGGAGGGGCAACTAATGAAAAACTGTTTTTT. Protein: CAISPGGATNEKLFF.

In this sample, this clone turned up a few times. The CDR3 here is CASSHRVGTEAFF. DNA for the CDR3: TGTGCCAGCAGCCACAGGGTAGGCACTGAAGCTTTCTTT. The chain couples TRBV9 to TRBJ1-1; weak D call: TRBD1 (6 bases). The V gene lost 4 bases and the J gene lost 4 bases, with 11 bases spanning the gap. This CDR3 is built from 13 residues. Per germline, CDR1 SGDLS and CDR2 YYNGEE.

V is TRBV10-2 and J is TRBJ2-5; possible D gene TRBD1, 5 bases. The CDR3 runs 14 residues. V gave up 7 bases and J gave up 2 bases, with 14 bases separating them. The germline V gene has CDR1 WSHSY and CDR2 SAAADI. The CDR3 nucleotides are TGCGCCAGCACCACAACAGGACGTCAAGAGACCCAGTACTTC. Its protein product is CASTTTGRQETQYF.

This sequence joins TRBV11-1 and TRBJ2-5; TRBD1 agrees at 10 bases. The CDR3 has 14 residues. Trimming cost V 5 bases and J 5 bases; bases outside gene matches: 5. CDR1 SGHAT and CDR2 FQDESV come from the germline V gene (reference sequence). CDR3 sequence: CASSQTGGHETQYF. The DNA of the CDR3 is TGTGCCAGCAGCCAGACAGGGGGCCACGAGACCCAGTACTTC.

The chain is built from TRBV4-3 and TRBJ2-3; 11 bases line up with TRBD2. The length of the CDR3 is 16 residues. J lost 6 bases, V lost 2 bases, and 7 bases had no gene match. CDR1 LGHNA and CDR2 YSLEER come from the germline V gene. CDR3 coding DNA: TGCGCCAGCAGCCAACTAGCGGGGGGCCGTGGGGATACGCAGTATTTT. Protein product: CASSQLAGGRGDTQYF.

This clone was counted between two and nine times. This CDR3 is CASSGTGAGEQYF. In DNA form, the CDR3 reads TGTGCCTCATCCGGGACAGGGGCGGGCGAGCAGTACTTC. This chain connects TRBV30 to TRBJ2-7; TRBD1 matches at 10 bases. The germline gives CDR1 GTSNPN, CDR2 SVGIG (reference sequence). Unmatched junction bases numbered 9, after V lost 7 bases and J lost 6 bases. The CDR3 contains 13 residues.

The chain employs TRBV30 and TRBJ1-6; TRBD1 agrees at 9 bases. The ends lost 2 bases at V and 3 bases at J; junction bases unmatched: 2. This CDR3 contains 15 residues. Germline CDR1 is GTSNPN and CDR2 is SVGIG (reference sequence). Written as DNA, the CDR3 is TGTGCCTGGAGTCGGACAGGGGTCTATAATTCACCCCTCCACTTT. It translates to CAWSRTGVYNSPLHF.

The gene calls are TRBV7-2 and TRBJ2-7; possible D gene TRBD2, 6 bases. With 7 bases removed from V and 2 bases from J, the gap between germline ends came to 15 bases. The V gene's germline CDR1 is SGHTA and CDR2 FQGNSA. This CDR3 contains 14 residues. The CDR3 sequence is CASTYGTLAYEQYF. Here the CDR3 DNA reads TGTGCCAGCACCTACGGGACTCTTGCCTACGAGCAGTACTTC.

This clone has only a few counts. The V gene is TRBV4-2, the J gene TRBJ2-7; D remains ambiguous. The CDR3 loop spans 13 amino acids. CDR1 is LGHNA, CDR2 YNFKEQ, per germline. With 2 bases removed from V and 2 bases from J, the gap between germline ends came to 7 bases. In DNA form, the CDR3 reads TGTGCCAGCAGCCAACGGCTAGCCTACGAGCAGTACTTC. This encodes CASSQRLAYEQYF.

This CDR3 reads CASTKGREYEQYF. The CDR3 coding sequence is TGTGCCAGCACGAAGGGCAGGGAATACGAGCAGTACTTC. The chain employs TRBV7-9 and TRBJ2-7; D possibly corresponds to TRBD1 (5 bases). V lost 7 bases to trimming and J lost 4 bases, with 14 bases between them. Germline CDR1 SEHNR, CDR2 FQNEAQ (reference sequence). The CDR3 is 13 amino acids.

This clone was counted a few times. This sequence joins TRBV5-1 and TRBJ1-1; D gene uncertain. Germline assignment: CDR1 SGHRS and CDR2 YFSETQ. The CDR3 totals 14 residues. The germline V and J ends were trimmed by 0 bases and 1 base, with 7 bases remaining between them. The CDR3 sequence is CASSLVAENTEAFF. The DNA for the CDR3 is TGCGCCAGCAGCTTGGTGGCAGAGAACACTGAAGCTTTCTTT.

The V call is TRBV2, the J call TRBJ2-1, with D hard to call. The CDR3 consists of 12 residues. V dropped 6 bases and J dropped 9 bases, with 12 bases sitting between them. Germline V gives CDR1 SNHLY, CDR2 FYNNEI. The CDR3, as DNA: TGTGCCAGCAGCGACTTGCGGAGTGAGCAGTTCTTC. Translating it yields CASSDLRSEQFF.

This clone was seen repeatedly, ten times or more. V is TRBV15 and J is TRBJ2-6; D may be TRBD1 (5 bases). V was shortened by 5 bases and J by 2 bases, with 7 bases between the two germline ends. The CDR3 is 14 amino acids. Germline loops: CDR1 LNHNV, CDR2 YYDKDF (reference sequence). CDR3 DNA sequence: TGTGCCACCAGCTCCAGGGCTGGGGCCAACGTCCTGACTTTC. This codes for CATSSRAGANVLTF.

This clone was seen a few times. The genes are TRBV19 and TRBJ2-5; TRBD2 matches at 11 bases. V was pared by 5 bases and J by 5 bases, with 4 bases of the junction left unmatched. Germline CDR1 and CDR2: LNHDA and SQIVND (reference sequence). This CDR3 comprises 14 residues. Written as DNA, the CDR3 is TGTGCCAGTAGTTTAGCGGGGGGGATCGAGACCCAGTACTTC. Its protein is CASSLAGGIETQYF.

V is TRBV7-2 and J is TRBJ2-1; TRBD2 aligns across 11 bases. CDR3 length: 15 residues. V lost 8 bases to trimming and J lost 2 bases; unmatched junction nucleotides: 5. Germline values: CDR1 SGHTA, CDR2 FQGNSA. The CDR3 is CASALAGDPYNEQFF. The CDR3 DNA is TGTGCCAGCGCACTAGCGGGGGACCCCTACAATGAGCAGTTCTTC.